Listed here are 26 T cell receptor beta chains from one sample, sequenced in a study of blood T cell repertoires in COVID-19. Libraries were prepared by immunoSEQ multiplex PCR; TCRdb keeps only in-frame clonotypes and omits some of them. The data show 140,000 to 150,000 clones, more than 70% seen once. The sequenced sample was peripheral blood. The receptor source for this set is a human donor in a cohort sampled during active COVID-19.

This chain links TRBV7-6 with TRBJ2-1; no definite D call. V was pared by 4 bases and J by 8 bases, with 9 bases between. This CDR3 has 12 residues. The germline CDR1 and CDR2 sequences are SGHVS and FNYEAQ. The CDR3 spells CASSYSIHEQFF. The CDR3 DNA is TGTGCCAGCAGCTACTCTATACATGAGCAGTTCTTC.

The chain joins TRBV4-1 to TRBJ1-1; 9 bases fit TRBD1. The V and J ends lost 0 bases and 6 bases, in that order; junction bases with no gene match: 20. Germline loops: CDR1 MGHRA, CDR2 YSYEKL. This CDR3 is built from 20 residues. This chain's CDR3 is CASSQELTSLLDRGYAEAFF. Here the CDR3 DNA reads TGCGCCAGCAGCCAAGAGCTAACTTCTCTTTTAGACAGGGGGTACGCTGAAGCTTTCTTT.

This rearrangement joins TRBV27 to TRBJ2-1; TRBD1 matches at 7 bases. CDR1 and CDR2 (germline): MNHEY, SMNVEV (reference sequence). Trimming removed 4 bases from V and 10 bases from J; junction bases left unmatched: 13. The CDR3 runs 15 residues. The CDR3 loop is CASSSHQGTETEQFF. As DNA, the CDR3 is TGTGCCAGCAGTTCTCATCAGGGGACAGAGACAGAGCAGTTCTTC.

The rearrangement joins TRBV9 to TRBJ2-1; D is possibly TRBD1 (6 bases). Germline CDR1 and CDR2: SGDLS and YYNGEE. The CDR3 contains 17 residues. Trimming took off 0 bases at V and 6 bases at J, with 19 bases between the two ends. CDR3 region: CASSVALAQGPINEQFF. The CDR3 nucleotides are TGTGCCAGCAGCGTAGCTCTGGCACAGGGCCCAATCAATGAGCAGTTCTTC.

The rearrangement joins TRBV28 to TRBJ2-1; D is possibly TRBD1 (5 bases). CDR3 size: 16 residues. The V and J ends lost 3 bases and 9 bases respectively, with 21 bases between them. From germline, CDR1 is MDHEN and CDR2 SYDVKM. Written as DNA, the CDR3 is TGTGCCAGCAGTTTCAGGGTAGGACCGCGCGGATTTGAGCAGTTCTTC. It codes for CASSFRVGPRGFEQFF.

CDR3 in DNA: TGTGCCAGCTCTCTAGCGGGGGGGCCGGATGAGCAGTTCTTC. Translated, it gives CASSLAGGPDEQFF. The chain carries TRBV7-2 and TRBJ2-1; TRBD2 matches 12 bases. V was pared by 8 bases and J by 8 bases, with 7 bases of the junction left unmatched. The germline CDR1 and CDR2 sequences are SGHTA and FQGNSA. The CDR3 contains 14 residues. The variable domain in full, completed from reference TRBV7-2 and TRBJ2-1, reads GAGVSQSPSNKVTEKGKDVELRCDPISGHTALYWYRQSLGQGLEFLIYFQGNSAPDKSGLPSDRFSAERTGGSVSTLTIQRTQQEDSAVYLCASSLAGGPDEQFFGPGTRLTVL.

This sequence joins TRBV5-4 and TRBJ2-2; 7 nucleotides align to TRBD1. This CDR3 is 15 amino acids long. From germline, CDR1 is SGHNT and CDR2 YYREEE (reference sequence). With V trimmed by 4 bases and J by 3 bases, 6 bases remained unmatched. CDR3 protein: CASSPVQGYTGELFF. The DNA of the CDR3 is TGTGCCAGCAGCCCCGTACAGGGGTACACCGGGGAGCTGTTTTTT.

The CDR3 DNA reads TGTGCCAGCAGCCCGAACCCAGGGGTGGGGGAGACCCAGTACTTC. The encoded protein is CASSPNPGVGETQYF. J is TRBJ2-5 and V is TRBV4-2; tentative D call: TRBD1 (6 bases). The germline V and J ends were trimmed by 4 bases and 5 bases, with 17 bases remaining between them. In germline, CDR1 is LGHNA, CDR2 YNFKEQ. This CDR3 has 15 amino acids.

A single count supports this clone. The rearrangement uses TRBV30 and TRBJ2-5; D is possibly TRBD2 (7 bases). V lost 2 bases and J 5 bases, leaving 18 bases between the germline ends. Germline values: CDR1 GTSNPN, CDR2 SVGIG (reference sequence). The CDR3 is 15 residues long. CDR3 in DNA: TGTGCCTGGAGTACGTGGGAAGAGGGGGGGGAGACCCAGTACTTC. Translation: CAWSTWEEGGETQYF.

This chain links TRBV5-4 with TRBJ2-7; 9 bases match TRBD1. The CDR3 loop spans 14 amino acids. Germline V gene lookup returns CDR1 SGHNT and CDR2 YYREEE (reference sequence). V shed 1 base and J 7 bases; nucleotides not matched to a gene: 6. The CDR3 reads CASSLRTGVREQYF. The DNA of the CDR3 is TGTGCCAGCAGCTTGCGGACAGGGGTGAGGGAGCAGTACTTC.

The rearrangement uses TRBV5-4 and TRBJ1-2; D remains ambiguous. This CDR3 is built from 15 residues. CDR1 SGHNT and CDR2 YYREEE come from the germline V gene (reference sequence). V lost 0 bases to trimming and J lost 4 bases, with 13 bases between them. The CDR3, as DNA: TGTGCCAGCAGCTTGGGTAGCGGGCTCAGCTATGGCTACACCTTC. Translation gives CASSLGSGLSYGYTF.

The chain links TRBV5-4 to TRBJ2-2, with TRBD2 matching 9 bases. The CDR3 consists of 15 residues. The ends lost 4 bases at V and 8 bases at J; junction bases unmatched: 9. Germline V gene sequence: CDR1 SGHNT, CDR2 YYREEE (reference sequence). The CDR3: CASSPPLAGIGELFF. The CDR3 nucleotides are TGTGCCAGCAGCCCGCCCCTAGCGGGAATAGGGGAGCTGTTTTTT.

Here the CDR3 reads CAIRGQEGLAFYEQYF. The CDR3 bases are TGTGCCATCAGGGGACAGGAGGGGCTGGCTTTCTACGAGCAGTACTTC. The chain uses TRBV10-3 and TRBJ2-7; TRBD1 aligns across 8 bases. The germline V gene encodes CDR1 ENHRY and CDR2 SYGVKD. The CDR3 has 16 amino acids. V lost 6 bases, J lost 3 bases, and 13 bases stayed unmatched.

The V call is TRBV18, the J call TRBJ2-7, with D unresolved. The V gene lost 3 bases and the J gene lost 5 bases, with 14 bases spanning the gap. CDR3 size: 14 residues. Germline V CDR1 and CDR2: KGHSH, LQKENI. The CDR3 loop reads CASSPKARVDEQYF. In nucleotides, the CDR3 is TGTGCCAGCTCACCCAAGGCCCGGGTCGACGAGCAGTACTTC.

The CDR3 here is CASRVNTGLSYEQYF. The CDR3 DNA sequence: TGTGCCAGCAGGGTAAACACAGGGTTATCCTACGAGCAGTACTTC. The chain is built from TRBV2 and TRBJ2-7; possibly TRBD1 for D (6 bases). Germline assignment: CDR1 SNHLY and CDR2 FYNNEI. V was clipped by 6 bases and J by 1 base, with 16 bases between them. This CDR3 spans 15 amino acids.

This chain connects TRBV5-1 to TRBJ2-3, with TRBD2 identical over 11 bases. Germline loops: CDR1 SGHRS, CDR2 YFSETQ. CDR3 size: 21 residues. V dropped 1 base and J dropped 0; count of bases not matched to a gene: 16. The CDR3 nucleotides read TGCGCCAGCAGCTTGTTTCCTTCTCTGCTAGCGGGGGGCGGTAGCACAGATACGCAGTATTTT. This sequence encodes CASSLFPSLLAGGGSTDTQYF.

The chain has TRBV5-4 and TRBJ2-3; 9 bases are shared with TRBD2. Germline V gene data show CDR1 as SGHNT and CDR2 as YYREEE (reference sequence). Trimming took 0 bases from V and 5 from J; bases not matched to a gene: 13. The CDR3 totals 18 residues. The DNA for the CDR3 is TGTGCCAGCAGCTTGGTTGGTAGCGGGGGTACCCAGGGAGATACGCAGTATTTT. It yields the protein CASSLVGSGGTQGDTQYF. Combining the CDR3 with reference TRBV5-4 and TRBJ2-3 gives the whole variable domain ETGVTQSPTHLIKTRGQQVTLRCSSQSGHNTVSWYQQALGQGPQFIFQYYREEENGRGNFPPRFSGLQFPNYSSELNVNALELDDSALYLCASSLVGSGGTQGDTQYFGPGTRLTVL.

This clone has more than one count but fewer than ten. The chain combines TRBV3-1 (or the pseudogene TRBV3-2) with TRBJ2-2; D is undetermined. The V and J ends lost 3 bases and 8 bases respectively, with 13 bases between them. The CDR3 sequence is 14 residues long. Germline V gene sequence: CDR1 LGHDT, CDR2 YNNKEL (reference sequence). Here the CDR3 reads CASSHISQSGELFF. The DNA of the CDR3 is TGTGCCAGCAGCCACATTTCGCAGTCTGGGGAGCTGTTTTTT.

Remarks on this clone: The same CDR3 also results from other DNA sequences found in this sample. This chain connects TRBV19 to TRBJ1-5, with D unclear. Trimming removed 3 bases from V and 7 bases from J, with 4 bases in between. Looked up from germline, CDR1 is LNHDA and CDR2 is SQIVND (reference sequence). CDR3 length: 11 residues. CDR3 sequence: CASSIGQPQHF. The DNA for the CDR3 is TGTGCCAGTAGTATCGGGCAGCCCCAGCATTTT.

V usage is TRBV6-6 and J usage is TRBJ1-5, with D unresolved. V lost 11 bases and J lost 0, with 11 bases in between. This CDR3 has 13 amino acids. CDR1 and CDR2 (germline): MNHNY, SVGAGI (reference sequence). CDR3 protein: CAAVPYSNQPQHF. The CDR3 bases are TGTGCCGCGGTACCATATAGCAATCAGCCCCAGCATTTT.

The chain links TRBV3-1 (or the pseudogene TRBV3-2) to TRBJ2-1; 8 bases align to TRBD2. The junction had 17 bases not matched to a gene; V was cut back by 1 base and J by 0 bases. Germline V gene lookup returns CDR1 LGHDT and CDR2 YNNKEL (reference sequence). This CDR3 has 21 residues. The CDR3 DNA reads as TGTGCCAGCAGCCAAGTTGTACGGGGGGGGAACAAGCCTACCTCCTACAATGAGCAGTTCTTC. Translated: CASSQVVRGGNKPTSYNEQFF.

This clone was detected once. Other DNA sequences within the sample encode an identical CDR3. V usage is TRBV3-1 (or the pseudogene TRBV3-2) and J usage is TRBJ2-1; 7 nucleotides line up with TRBD2. This CDR3 is built from 16 residues. Per the germline V gene, CDR1 is LGHDT and CDR2 is YNNKEL (reference sequence). The ends lost 1 base at V and 0 bases at J; junction bases unmatched: 3. CDR3 sequence: CASSQAGGSSYNEQFF. In nucleotides, the CDR3 is TGTGCCAGCAGCCAAGCCGGCGGGAGCTCCTACAATGAGCAGTTCTTC.

The chain links TRBV6-2 or TRBV6-3 to TRBJ2-2; 7 bases fit TRBD2. This CDR3 is 15 amino acids long. J gave up 6 bases and V 6 bases, and 10 bases lay outside the gene matches. Germline V gives CDR1 MNHEY, CDR2 SVGEGT. The CDR3 nucleotides are TGTGCCAGCAGCTCCTTGGGGAGGGGTGCCGGGGAGCTGTTTTTT. This translates into CASSSLGRGAGELFF.

This clone was detected once. The chain couples TRBV5-1 to TRBJ2-7, with TRBD1 as a possible D gene (5 bases). Germline CDR1 SGHRS, CDR2 YFSETQ. V lost 3 bases and J lost 2, with 21 bases in between. The CDR3 spans 17 residues. This CDR3 reads CASSSHLTATGPYEQYF. The CDR3 DNA sequence: TGCGCCAGCAGCTCTCACCTGACAGCGACGGGTCCCTACGAGCAGTACTTC.

The V and J genes are TRBV27 and TRBJ1-5, with TRBD1 identical over 10 bases. The V gene's germline CDR1 is MNHEY and CDR2 SMNVEV (reference sequence). This CDR3 region has 17 residues. The V gene end was trimmed by 6 bases and the J gene end by 0 bases; junction bases not matched to a gene: 8. Written as DNA, the CDR3 is TGTGCCAGCAGCCCGGGGGACAGGGGATATAGCAATCAGCCCCAGCATTTT. Amino acid sequence: CASSPGDRGYSNQPQHF.

This clone came up once. The J gene is TRBJ2-1, the V gene TRBV10-3, with 7 bases matching TRBD2. V lost 0 bases to trimming and J lost 5 bases; unmatched junction nucleotides: 7. The CDR3 is made up of 16 amino acids. In germline, CDR1 is ENHRY, CDR2 SYGVKD. The CDR3 DNA follows: TGTGCCATCAGTGAGTCGGTGGCTAGCGGAGACAATGAGCAGTTCTTC. This translates into CAISESVASGDNEQFF.